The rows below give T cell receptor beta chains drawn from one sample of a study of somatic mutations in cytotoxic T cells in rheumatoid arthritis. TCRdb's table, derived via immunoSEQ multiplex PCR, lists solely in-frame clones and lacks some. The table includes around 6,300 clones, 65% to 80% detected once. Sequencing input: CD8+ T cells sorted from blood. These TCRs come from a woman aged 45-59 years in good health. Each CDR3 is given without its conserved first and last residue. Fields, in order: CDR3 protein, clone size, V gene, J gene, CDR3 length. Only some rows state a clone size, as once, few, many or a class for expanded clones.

CDR3: ASSPGGEKLF
size: .
V: TRBV4-1
J: TRBJ1-4
length: 10

CDR3: ASSFLSQETQY
size: .
V: TRBV28
J: TRBJ2-5
length: 11

CDR3: ASTVVLVDRGINEKLF
size: once
V: TRBV19
J: TRBJ1-4
length: 16

CDR3: ASSSSGQPPEKLF
size: .
V: TRBV7-9
J: TRBJ1-4
length: 13

CDR3: ASSLLNSYGNTIY
size: few
V: TRBV5-5
J: TRBJ1-3
length: 13

CDR3: ASSLSSGGAETQY
size: .
V: TRBV5-1
J: TRBJ2-5
length: 13

CDR3: ASSQAFLPSSTDTQY
size: .
V: TRBV4-2
J: TRBJ2-3
length: 15

CDR3: ASSSAGVYSYNEQF
size: .
V: TRBV11-2
J: TRBJ2-1
length: 14

CDR3: AISGTGKSPYNEQF
size: .
V: TRBV10-3
J: TRBJ2-1
length: 14

CDR3: ASSSGQGLAGNTIY
size: .
V: TRBV7-6
J: TRBJ1-3
length: 14

CDR3: ASSKNGTGGTGELF
size: few
V: TRBV21-1
J: TRBJ2-2
length: 14

CDR3: ASSQEGADYNEQF
size: .
V: TRBV4-1
J: TRBJ2-1
length: 13

CDR3: ASLPSGQETQY
size: .
V: TRBV7-9
J: TRBJ2-5
length: 11

CDR3: ASRSPGTGELF
size: .
V: TRBV5-1
J: TRBJ2-2
length: 11

CDR3: ASSGSGTGFEQY
size: .
V: TRBV19
J: TRBJ2-7
length: 12

CDR3: ASSSGTGSGYT
size: .
V: TRBV5-1
J: TRBJ1-2
length: 11

CDR3: ASSETTARGTQY
size: .
V: TRBV25-1
J: TRBJ2-5
length: 12

CDR3: ASSQEQGPGPQH
size: .
V: TRBV4-1
J: TRBJ1-5
length: 12

CDR3: ASSQAGGSNTGELF
size: few
V: TRBV4-1
J: TRBJ2-2
length: 14

CDR3: ASSPATDRFYGYT
size: .
V: TRBV27
J: TRBJ1-2
length: 13

CDR3: ASSDSTSGGGTDTQY
size: .
V: TRBV6-4
J: TRBJ2-3
length: 15

CDR3: ASSLSRGGDYEQY
size: .
V: TRBV27
J: TRBJ2-7
length: 13

CDR3: ASRDGHSYEQY
size: .
V: TRBV5-6
J: TRBJ2-7
length: 11

CDR3: ASSSPLGPQH
size: .
V: TRBV7-6
J: TRBJ1-5
length: 10

CDR3: SVVALNTEAF
size: medium-sized
V: TRBV29-1
J: TRBJ1-1
length: 10

CDR3: ASSSGGPDKNIQY
size: .
V: TRBV7-3
J: TRBJ2-4
length: 13

CDR3: ASRGGTSVKYEQF
size: .
V: TRBV6-1
J: TRBJ2-1
length: 13

CDR3: ASSKPPGVWNEQF
size: .
V: TRBV6-5
J: TRBJ2-1
length: 13

CDR3: ASSQTENTEAF
size: medium-sized
V: TRBV4-2
J: TRBJ1-1
length: 11

CDR3: ASSFTTGSSPNYGYT
size: .
V: TRBV5-1
J: TRBJ1-2
length: 15

CDR3: ASSAGTGVREQY
size: few
V: TRBV5-8
J: TRBJ2-7
length: 12

CDR3: ASSVQGQGLDEQY
size: .
V: TRBV9
J: TRBJ2-7
length: 13

CDR3: ASSMGWRLRQETQY
size: .
V: TRBV19
J: TRBJ2-5
length: 14

CDR3: ASSQDVQGYYEQY
size: once
V: TRBV14
J: TRBJ2-7
length: 13

CDR3: ASSSRANTEAF
size: .
V: TRBV11-3
J: TRBJ1-1
length: 11

CDR3: ASSPGSGGVYEQY
size: once
V: TRBV13
J: TRBJ2-7
length: 13

CDR3: ASSLLLAGGADTQY
size: once
V: TRBV7-6
J: TRBJ2-3
length: 14

CDR3: ASTRQAKSGNTIY
size: .
V: TRBV2
J: TRBJ1-3
length: 13

CDR3: ATSTQRGQGTDTQY
size: few
V: TRBV15
J: TRBJ2-3
length: 14

CDR3: ASSTSQLAGGFIVEQY
size: .
V: TRBV7-9
J: TRBJ2-7
length: 16

CDR3: ASSSGTGLFSDEQY
size: few
V: TRBV27
J: TRBJ2-7
length: 14

CDR3: ASSDGRGYT
size: .
V: TRBV6-4
J: TRBJ1-2
length: 9

CDR3: ASSQSPTGQRLGYGYT
size: few
V: TRBV4-1
J: TRBJ1-2
length: 16

CDR3: ASSLGRGGDNEQF
size: .
V: TRBV7-3
J: TRBJ2-1
length: 13

CDR3: ASSQTENTEAF
size: once
V: TRBV5-4
J: TRBJ1-1
length: 11

CDR3: ASSPDRRRMNTEAF
size: .
V: TRBV5-6
J: TRBJ1-1
length: 14

CDR3: ASSEQDGYT
size: .
V: TRBV10-1
J: TRBJ1-2
length: 9

CDR3: ASSPWNTEAF
size: .
V: TRBV9
J: TRBJ1-1
length: 10

CDR3: ASGPGLRETQY
size: .
V: TRBV12-5
J: TRBJ2-5
length: 11

CDR3: ASSLGGRPVGNQPQH
size: .
V: TRBV7-9
J: TRBJ1-5
length: 15

CDR3: ASSLNGTGTVYGYT
size: once
V: TRBV27
J: TRBJ1-2
length: 14

CDR3: ASSEWGTENGYT
size: .
V: TRBV25-1
J: TRBJ1-2
length: 12

CDR3: ASRWGGRSETDTQY
size: .
V: TRBV4-1
J: TRBJ2-3
length: 14

CDR3: ASSLVQVPNEKLF
size: .
V: TRBV7-6
J: TRBJ1-4
length: 13

CDR3: ASSLPGQLSGNTIY
size: few
V: TRBV5-5
J: TRBJ1-3
length: 14

CDR3: ASSFPAETGPSTGELF
size: .
V: TRBV28
J: TRBJ2-2
length: 16

CDR3: ASSVGASSGNTIY
size: .
V: TRBV9
J: TRBJ1-3
length: 13

CDR3: ASRQAAGANVLT
size: once
V: TRBV2
J: TRBJ2-6
length: 12